Here is one T cell receptor (beta chain) with its context. What it recognizes is unknown. Primers for the PCR totalled 60 Vbeta and 13 Jbeta. Data came from immunoSEQ multiplex PCR; TCRdb stores just in-frame clones and leaves some out. The table shows 140,000 to 150,000 clones, with approximately 80% occurring only once. The data are from a study of cytomegalovirus exposure and HLA in healthy donors. The study, taken as a whole, reports: The authors enumerated some 170 TCR beta chains as linked to cytomegalovirus.

The CDR3 has 14 amino acids. The ends were cut back, 5 bases at V and 5 bases at J, with 15 bases in the middle. Germline lookup yields CDR1 SEHNR and CDR2 FQNEAQ (reference sequence). The sample consisted of PBMCs. The origin of this receptor is a woman aged 60-70 years in good health and CMV-seropositive. The rearrangement links TRBV7-9 to TRBJ1-1, with D uncertain. The CDR3 DNA is TGTGCCAGCAGCCCCGTATGGCGGGAGACTGAAGCTTTCTTT. Protein product: CASSPVWRETEAFF. The full variable domain, in which reference TRBV7-9 and TRBJ1-1 provide the parts outside the CDR3, is DTGVSQNPRHKITKRGQNVTFRCDPISEHNRLYWYRQTLGQGPEFLTYFQNEAQLEKSRLLSDRFSAERPKGSFSTLEIQRTEQGDSAMYLCASSPVWRETEAFFGQGTRLTVV.